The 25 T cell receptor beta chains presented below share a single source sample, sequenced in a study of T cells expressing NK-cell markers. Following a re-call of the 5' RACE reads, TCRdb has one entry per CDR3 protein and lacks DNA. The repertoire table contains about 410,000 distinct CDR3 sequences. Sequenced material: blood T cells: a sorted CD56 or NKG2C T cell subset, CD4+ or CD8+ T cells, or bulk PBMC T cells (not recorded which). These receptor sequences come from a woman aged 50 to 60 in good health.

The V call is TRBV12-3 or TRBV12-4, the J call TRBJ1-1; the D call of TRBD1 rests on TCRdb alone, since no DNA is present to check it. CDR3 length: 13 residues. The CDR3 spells CASSWGGNTEAFF.

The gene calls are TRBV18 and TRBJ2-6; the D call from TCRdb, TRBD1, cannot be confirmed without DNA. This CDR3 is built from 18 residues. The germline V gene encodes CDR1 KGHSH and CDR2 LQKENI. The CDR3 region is CASSPPGTQKTGANVLTF.

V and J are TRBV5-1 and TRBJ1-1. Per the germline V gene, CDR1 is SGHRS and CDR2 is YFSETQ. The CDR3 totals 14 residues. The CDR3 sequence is CASSWRVENTEAFF. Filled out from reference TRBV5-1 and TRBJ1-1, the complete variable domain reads KAGVTQTPRYLIKTRGQQVTLSCSPISGHRSVSWYQQTPGQGLQFLFEYFSETQRNKGNFPGRFSGRQFSNSRSEMNVSTLELGDSALYLCASSWRVENTEAFFGQGTRLTVV.

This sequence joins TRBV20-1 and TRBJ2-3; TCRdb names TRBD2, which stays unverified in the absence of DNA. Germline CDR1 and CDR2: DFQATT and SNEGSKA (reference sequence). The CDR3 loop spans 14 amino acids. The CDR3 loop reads CSAIAGGAGDTQYF.

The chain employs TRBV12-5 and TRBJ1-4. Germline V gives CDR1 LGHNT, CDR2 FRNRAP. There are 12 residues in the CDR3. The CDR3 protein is CASGLDNEKLFF.

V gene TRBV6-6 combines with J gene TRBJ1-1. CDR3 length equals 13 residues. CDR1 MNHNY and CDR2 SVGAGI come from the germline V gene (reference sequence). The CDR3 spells CASSSLGHTEAFF.

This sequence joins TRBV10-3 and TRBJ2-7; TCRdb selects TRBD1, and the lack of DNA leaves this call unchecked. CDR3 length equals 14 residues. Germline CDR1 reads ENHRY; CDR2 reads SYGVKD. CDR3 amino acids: CAISGDRSSYEQYF.

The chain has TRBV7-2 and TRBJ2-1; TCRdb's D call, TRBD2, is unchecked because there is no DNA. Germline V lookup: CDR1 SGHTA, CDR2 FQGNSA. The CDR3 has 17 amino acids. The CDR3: CASSLSVEGLAYNEQFF.

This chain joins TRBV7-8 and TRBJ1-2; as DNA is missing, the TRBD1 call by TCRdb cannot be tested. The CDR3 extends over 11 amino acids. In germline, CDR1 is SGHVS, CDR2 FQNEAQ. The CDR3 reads CASGDGGGYTF.

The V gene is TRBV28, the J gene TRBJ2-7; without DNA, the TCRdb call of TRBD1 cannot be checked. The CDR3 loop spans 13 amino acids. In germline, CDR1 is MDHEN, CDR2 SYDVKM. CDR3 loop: CASRNVGGYEQYF. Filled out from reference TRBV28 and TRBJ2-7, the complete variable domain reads DVKVTQSSRYLVKRTGEKVFLECVQDMDHENMFWYRQDPGLGLRLIYFSYDVKMKEKGDIPEGYSVSREKKERFSLILESASTNQTSMYLCASRNVGGYEQYFGPGTRLTVT.

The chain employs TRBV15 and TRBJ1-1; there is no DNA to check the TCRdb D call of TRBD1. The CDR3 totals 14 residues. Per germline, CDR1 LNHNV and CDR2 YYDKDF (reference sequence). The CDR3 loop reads CATSREQANTEAFF.

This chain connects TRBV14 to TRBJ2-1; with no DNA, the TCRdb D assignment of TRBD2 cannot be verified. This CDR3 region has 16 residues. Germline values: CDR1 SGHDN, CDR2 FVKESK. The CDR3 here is CASSQRAGGSYNEQFF.

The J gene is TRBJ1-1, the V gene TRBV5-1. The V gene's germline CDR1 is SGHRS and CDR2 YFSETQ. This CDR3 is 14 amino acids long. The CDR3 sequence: CASSSRDRKTEAFF.

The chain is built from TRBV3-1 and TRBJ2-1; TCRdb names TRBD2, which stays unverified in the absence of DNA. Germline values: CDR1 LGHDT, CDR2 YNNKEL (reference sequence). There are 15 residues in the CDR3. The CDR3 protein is CASSLPGGPAHEQFF.

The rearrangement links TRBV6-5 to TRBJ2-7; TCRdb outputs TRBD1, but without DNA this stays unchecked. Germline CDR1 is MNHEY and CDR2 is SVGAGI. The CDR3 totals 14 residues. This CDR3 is CASRAGQGAYEQYF.

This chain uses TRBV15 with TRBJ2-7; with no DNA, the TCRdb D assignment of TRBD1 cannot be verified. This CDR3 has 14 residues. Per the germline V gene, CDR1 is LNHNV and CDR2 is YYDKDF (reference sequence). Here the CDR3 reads CATSPRVQGYEQYF.

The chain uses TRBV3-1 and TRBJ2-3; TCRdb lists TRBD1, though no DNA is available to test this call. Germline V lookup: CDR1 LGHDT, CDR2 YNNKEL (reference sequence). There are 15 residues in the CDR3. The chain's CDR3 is CASSPQAGGRNTQYF.

The CDR3 protein is CASRGNLNTEAFF. This rearrangement joins TRBV5-6 to TRBJ1-1. CDR3 length: 13 residues. CDR1 is SGHDT and CDR2 is YYEEEE in the germline V gene.

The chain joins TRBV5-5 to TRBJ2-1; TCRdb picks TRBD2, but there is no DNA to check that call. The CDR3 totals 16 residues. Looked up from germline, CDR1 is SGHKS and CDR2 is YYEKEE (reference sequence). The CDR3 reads CASSLVASAYYNEQFF.

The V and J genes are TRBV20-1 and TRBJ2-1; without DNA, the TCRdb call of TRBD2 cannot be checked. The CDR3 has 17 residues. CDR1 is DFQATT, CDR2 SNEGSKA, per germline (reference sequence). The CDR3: CSARRIGYEGPYNEQFF.

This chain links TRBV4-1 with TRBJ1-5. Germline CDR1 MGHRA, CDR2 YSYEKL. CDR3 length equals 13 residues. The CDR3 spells CASSQEKRQPQHF.

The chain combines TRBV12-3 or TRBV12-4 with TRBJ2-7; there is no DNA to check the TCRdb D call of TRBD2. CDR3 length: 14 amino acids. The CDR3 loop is CASSLKSSGSEQYF.

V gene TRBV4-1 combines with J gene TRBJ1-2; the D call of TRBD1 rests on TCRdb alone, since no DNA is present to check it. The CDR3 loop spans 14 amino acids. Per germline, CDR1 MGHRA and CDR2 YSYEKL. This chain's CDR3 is CASSQDQGLYGYTF.

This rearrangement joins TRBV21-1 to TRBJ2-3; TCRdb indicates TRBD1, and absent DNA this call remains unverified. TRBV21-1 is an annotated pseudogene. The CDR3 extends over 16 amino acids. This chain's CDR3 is CASSKEETGRTDTQYF.

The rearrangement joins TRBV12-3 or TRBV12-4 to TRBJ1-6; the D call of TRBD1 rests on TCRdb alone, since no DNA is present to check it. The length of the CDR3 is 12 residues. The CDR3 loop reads CASSLIAQLVHF.